Listed below are T cell receptor beta chains from one sample, sequenced in a study of technical replicates of blood from several donors. The method was immunoSEQ multiplex PCR; TCRdb's version includes in-frame clones alone and lacks a portion of them. There are 65,000 to 90,000 clones in the sample; 65% to 90% occur only once, and roughly 4.8% lies in the top ten. Sequences were obtained from PBMCs. These receptors all come from a human donor in good health. Some clones in this sample may be carry-over from other donors' samples. The CDR3 runs from the conserved cysteine through the conserved F or W. D genes are given only for firm matches. Not all rows give a size; the values are once, few, many and, for expanded clones, a class.

cdr3_aa: CASTPGRGPYNEQFF; cdr3_nt: TGTGCCAGCACCCCCGGCAGGGGGCCCTACAATGAGCAGTTCTTC; j_call: TRBJ2-1; clone_size: once; cdr3_length: 15; d_call: TRBD1; v_call: TRBV2
cdr3_aa: CATRGTSGRGAGELFF; cdr3_nt: TGTGCCACCAGGGGGACTAGCGGAAGGGGCGCCGGGGAGCTGTTTTTT; j_call: TRBJ2-2; clone_size: -; cdr3_length: 16; d_call: TRBD2; v_call: TRBV10-3
cdr3_aa: CASSLASSGGTDTQYF; cdr3_nt: TGCGCCAGCAGCTTGGCCTCTAGCGGGGGCACAGATACGCAGTATTTT; j_call: TRBJ2-3; clone_size: -; cdr3_length: 16; d_call: TRBD2; v_call: TRBV5-1
cdr3_aa: CASSHGSASETGDTQYF; cdr3_nt: TGTGCCAGCAGCCACGGGTCGGCTAGCGAGACGGGGGATACGCAGTATTTT; j_call: TRBJ2-3; clone_size: -; cdr3_length: 17; d_call: -; v_call: TRBV5-4
cdr3_aa: CASSPSGGLEETQYF; cdr3_nt: TGTGCCAGCAGCCCCTCAGGGGGCCTCGAAGAGACCCAGTACTTC; j_call: TRBJ2-5; clone_size: -; cdr3_length: 15; d_call: TRBD1; v_call: TRBV27
cdr3_aa: CASSLGQTSGGTGTQYF; cdr3_nt: TGTGCCAGCAGCTTAGGACAGACTAGCGGGGGGACGGGTACGCAGTATTTT; j_call: TRBJ2-3; clone_size: -; cdr3_length: 17; d_call: TRBD2; v_call: TRBV7-2
cdr3_aa: CASTRYQPQHF; cdr3_nt: TGTGCCAGCACCAGATATCAGCCCCAGCATTTT; j_call: TRBJ1-5; clone_size: -; cdr3_length: 11; d_call: -; v_call: TRBV9
cdr3_aa: CSVEDSSGSSYEQYF; cdr3_nt: TGCAGCGTTGAAGATTCCAGCGGGAGCTCCTACGAGCAGTACTTC; j_call: TRBJ2-7; clone_size: -; cdr3_length: 15; d_call: TRBD2; v_call: TRBV29-1
cdr3_aa: CASSPSLGDVEQYF; cdr3_nt: TGTGCCAGCTCACCGTCGTTAGGGGATGTCGAGCAGTACTTC; j_call: TRBJ2-7; clone_size: -; cdr3_length: 14; d_call: -; v_call: TRBV18
cdr3_aa: CASSHGLAGGPTDTQYF; cdr3_nt: TGTGCCAGCAGCCACGGACTAGCGGGGGGGCCGACAGATACGCAGTATTTT; j_call: TRBJ2-3; clone_size: -; cdr3_length: 17; d_call: TRBD2; v_call: TRBV7-3
cdr3_aa: CASSLAASSGGEDTQYF; cdr3_nt: TGCGCCAGCAGCTTGGCTGCGTCTAGCGGGGGGGAAGATACGCAGTATTTT; j_call: TRBJ2-3; clone_size: -; cdr3_length: 17; d_call: TRBD2; v_call: TRBV5-1
cdr3_aa: CASSPASGRARETQYF; cdr3_nt: TGCGCCAGCAGTCCTGCTAGCGGGAGGGCCCGGGAGACCCAGTACTTC; j_call: TRBJ2-5; clone_size: -; cdr3_length: 16; d_call: TRBD2; v_call: TRBV23-1
cdr3_aa: CASTHPRENIQYF; cdr3_nt: TGTGCCAGCACCCATCCTCGGGAAAACATTCAGTACTTC; j_call: TRBJ2-4; clone_size: few; cdr3_length: 13; d_call: -; v_call: TRBV5-4
cdr3_aa: CAISRVEGTEAFF; cdr3_nt: TGTGCCATCTCGCGGGTTGAGGGCACTGAAGCTTTCTTT; j_call: TRBJ1-1; clone_size: -; cdr3_length: 13; d_call: -; v_call: TRBV6-5
cdr3_aa: CAITPDGGYGYTF; cdr3_nt: TGTGCCATCACCCCGGACGGGGGATATGGCTACACCTTC; j_call: TRBJ1-2; clone_size: -; cdr3_length: 13; d_call: -; v_call: TRBV10-3
cdr3_aa: CASSQDRGFSGNTIYF; cdr3_nt: TGCGCCAGCAGCCAAGACCGGGGGTTTTCTGGAAACACCATATATTTT; j_call: TRBJ1-3; clone_size: -; cdr3_length: 16; d_call: -; v_call: TRBV4-3
cdr3_aa: CASSPTGVGELFF; cdr3_nt: TGTGCCAGCAGCCCGACAGGGGTCGGGGAGCTGTTTTTT; j_call: TRBJ2-2; clone_size: -; cdr3_length: 13; d_call: TRBD1; v_call: TRBV7-2
cdr3_aa: CASSLQGPSNEQFF; cdr3_nt: TGTGCCAGCAGTTTACAGGGGCCAAGCAATGAGCAGTTCTTC; j_call: TRBJ2-1; clone_size: few; cdr3_length: 14; d_call: TRBD1; v_call: TRBV7-9
cdr3_aa: CASSETGTGGEQYF; cdr3_nt: TGTGCCAGCAGCGAAACCGGGACAGGGGGCGAGCAGTACTTC; j_call: TRBJ2-7; clone_size: -; cdr3_length: 14; d_call: TRBD1; v_call: TRBV9
cdr3_aa: CASRPLTSGKSSGELFF; cdr3_nt: TGTGCCAGCAGACCCCTGACTAGCGGGAAAAGTAGCGGGGAGCTGTTTTTT; j_call: TRBJ2-2; clone_size: once; cdr3_length: 17; d_call: TRBD2; v_call: TRBV7-9
cdr3_aa: CASSATSGNNEQFF; cdr3_nt: TGTGCCAGCAGTGCAACTAGCGGGAACAATGAGCAGTTCTTC; j_call: TRBJ2-1; clone_size: -; cdr3_length: 14; d_call: TRBD2; v_call: TRBV6-4
cdr3_aa: CASTIKPDTQYF; cdr3_nt: TGCGCCAGCACCATTAAGCCAGATACGCAGTATTTT; j_call: TRBJ2-3; clone_size: -; cdr3_length: 12; d_call: -; v_call: TRBV5-1
cdr3_aa: CASSSGHGGYTF; cdr3_nt: TGTGCCAGCAGCTCGGGACACGGTGGCTACACCTTC; j_call: TRBJ1-2; clone_size: -; cdr3_length: 12; d_call: -; v_call: TRBV7-3
cdr3_aa: CARSRQGADEQYF; cdr3_nt: TGTGCCAGAAGCCGACAGGGGGCGGACGAGCAGTACTTC; j_call: TRBJ2-7; clone_size: -; cdr3_length: 13; d_call: TRBD1; v_call: TRBV5-3
cdr3_aa: CASSLALSSGNTIYF; cdr3_nt: TGTGCCAGCAGCTTAGCGTTGAGCTCTGGAAACACCATATATTTT; j_call: TRBJ1-3; clone_size: -; cdr3_length: 15; d_call: -; v_call: TRBV7-9
cdr3_aa: CAISEEREQFF; cdr3_nt: TGTGCCATCAGTGAGGAGAGGGAGCAGTTCTTC; j_call: TRBJ2-1; clone_size: once; cdr3_length: 11; d_call: -; v_call: TRBV10-3
cdr3_aa: CASSLGRGRGNTEAFF; cdr3_nt: TGCGCCAGCAGCTTGGGTAGGGGGCGTGGGAACACTGAAGCTTTCTTT; j_call: TRBJ1-1; clone_size: -; cdr3_length: 16; d_call: TRBD1; v_call: TRBV5-1
cdr3_aa: CASSGHRGLNTEAFF; cdr3_nt: TGTGCCAGCAGCGGACACAGGGGGTTGAACACTGAAGCTTTCTTT; j_call: TRBJ1-1; clone_size: -; cdr3_length: 15; d_call: TRBD1; v_call: TRBV7-8
cdr3_aa: CASSASPSTDTQYF; cdr3_nt: TGTGCCAGCAGTGCTAGCCCTAGCACAGATACGCAGTATTTT; j_call: TRBJ2-3; clone_size: few; cdr3_length: 14; d_call: -; v_call: TRBV6-4
cdr3_aa: CASSLAGPEQFF; cdr3_nt: TGTGCCAGCAGCTTGGCAGGGCCTGAGCAGTTCTTC; j_call: TRBJ2-1; clone_size: -; cdr3_length: 12; d_call: -; v_call: TRBV5-4
cdr3_aa: CASSVSTGNTDTQYF; cdr3_nt: TGTGCCAGCAGCGTATCGACAGGGAACACAGATACGCAGTATTTT; j_call: TRBJ2-3; clone_size: -; cdr3_length: 15; d_call: TRBD1; v_call: TRBV9
cdr3_aa: CASSISRGWTDTQYF; cdr3_nt: TGTGCCAGTAGTATATCCAGGGGTTGGACAGATACGCAGTATTTT; j_call: TRBJ2-3; clone_size: -; cdr3_length: 15; d_call: -; v_call: TRBV19
cdr3_aa: CASKKQGEDTEAFF; cdr3_nt: TGTGCCAGCAAAAAACAGGGGGAGGACACTGAAGCTTTCTTT; j_call: TRBJ1-1; clone_size: -; cdr3_length: 14; d_call: TRBD1; v_call: TRBV2
cdr3_aa: CASSPDRGSDTQYF; cdr3_nt: TGTGCCAGCAGCCCGGACAGGGGATCAGATACGCAGTATTTT; j_call: TRBJ2-3; clone_size: -; cdr3_length: 14; d_call: TRBD1; v_call: TRBV7-6
cdr3_aa: CASSFGQGVGANVLTF; cdr3_nt: TGCGCCAGCAGCTTCGGACAGGGGGTTGGGGCCAACGTCCTGACTTTC; j_call: TRBJ2-6; clone_size: -; cdr3_length: 16; d_call: TRBD1; v_call: TRBV5-1
cdr3_aa: CASSYRGELFF; cdr3_nt: TGTGCCAGCAGTTACCGTGGGGAGCTGTTTTTT; j_call: TRBJ2-2; clone_size: -; cdr3_length: 11; d_call: -; v_call: TRBV6-5
cdr3_aa: CASSQDPGTDTQYF; cdr3_nt: TGTGCCAGCAGCCAAGATCCGGGAACAGATACGCAGTATTTT; j_call: TRBJ2-3; clone_size: -; cdr3_length: 14; d_call: -; v_call: TRBV4-2
cdr3_aa: CASSRVPDRSTDTQYF; cdr3_nt: TGTGCCAGCAGCCGAGTACCGGACAGGTCCACAGATACGCAGTATTTT; j_call: TRBJ2-3; clone_size: -; cdr3_length: 16; d_call: TRBD1; v_call: TRBV9
cdr3_aa: CASSQSGVQRGLRFNEQFF; cdr3_nt: TGCGCCAGCAGTCAATCAGGGGTCCAGCGGGGGCTGCGTTTCAATGAGCAGTTCTTC; j_call: TRBJ2-1; clone_size: -; cdr3_length: 19; d_call: TRBD2; v_call: TRBV23-1
cdr3_aa: CASSEAAGGQETQYF; cdr3_nt: TGTGCCAGCAGTGAAGCAGCGGGGGGGCAAGAGACCCAGTACTTC; j_call: TRBJ2-5; clone_size: -; cdr3_length: 15; d_call: TRBD2; v_call: TRBV6-1
cdr3_aa: CASSLVARVTETQYF; cdr3_nt: TGTGCCAGCAGCTTGGTTGCCAGGGTGACGGAGACCCAGTACTTC; j_call: TRBJ2-5; clone_size: -; cdr3_length: 15; d_call: -; v_call: TRBV5-6
cdr3_aa: CASSSGGMGEKLFF; cdr3_nt: TGCGCCAGCAGCTCAGGGGGCATGGGTGAAAAACTGTTTTTT; j_call: TRBJ1-4; clone_size: -; cdr3_length: 14; d_call: TRBD1; v_call: TRBV4-1
cdr3_aa: CASSLVGGYREQYF; cdr3_nt: TGTGCCAGCAGCTTGGTAGGGGGCTATCGGGAGCAGTACTTC; j_call: TRBJ2-7; clone_size: -; cdr3_length: 14; d_call: TRBD1; v_call: TRBV5-6
cdr3_aa: CASSSGETQYF; cdr3_nt: TGTGCCAGCAGCTCAGGAGAGACCCAGTACTTC; j_call: TRBJ2-5; clone_size: -; cdr3_length: 11; d_call: -; v_call: TRBV7-2
cdr3_aa: CASRGQGATKNIQYF; cdr3_nt: TGTGCCAGTCGAGGACAGGGGGCGACCAAAAACATTCAGTACTTC; j_call: TRBJ2-4; clone_size: -; cdr3_length: 15; d_call: TRBD1; v_call: TRBV19
cdr3_aa: CASSQEGPTTNEKLFF; cdr3_nt: TGCGCCAGCAGCCAAGAGGGGCCGACAACTAATGAAAAACTGTTTTTT; j_call: TRBJ1-4; clone_size: -; cdr3_length: 16; d_call: -; v_call: TRBV4-3
cdr3_aa: CSATPEGYTF; cdr3_nt: TGCAGCGCTACCCCGGAGGGCTACACCTTC; j_call: TRBJ1-2; clone_size: few; cdr3_length: 10; d_call: -; v_call: TRBV29-1
cdr3_aa: CASSHGRGTGASEAFF; cdr3_nt: TGCGCCAGCAGCCACGGAAGGGGAACAGGGGCGAGTGAAGCTTTCTTT; j_call: TRBJ1-1; clone_size: -; cdr3_length: 16; d_call: TRBD1; v_call: TRBV4-1